This is a list of T cell receptor beta chains from one sample in a study of chemoradiotherapy in HPV16-positive cancers. Libraries were prepared by immunoSEQ multiplex PCR; TCRdb keeps only in-frame clonotypes and omits some of them. The table includes under 15,000 clones, around 72% detected once. This specimen was acquired from a patient who underwent chemoradiotherapy. All receptors come from a human donor with HPV-associated anogenital cancer. CDR3s include the opening cysteine and the closing phenylalanine or tryptophan. D genes are given only for firm matches. Some rows mark clone size as missing; the rest say once, few, many or name a class of expanded clone.

TRBJ2-1 NA TRBD2 TRBV7-3 TGTGCCAGCAGCTCAAAGGGACTAGCGGGGTACAATGAGCAGTTCTTC CASSSKGLAGYNEQFF
TRBJ2-6 NA NA TRBV28 TGTGCCAGCAGACCCCCCGCTGGGGCCAACGTCCTGACTTTC CASRPPAGANVLTF
TRBJ1-2 NA NA TRBV2 TGTGCCAGCTTTCGGGGTGACTATGGCTACACCTTC CASFRGDYGYTF
TRBJ2-1 NA NA TRBV7-6 TGTGCCAGCAGCTTAATTGGGGGGTCCTACAATGAGCAGTTCTTC CASSLIGGSYNEQFF
TRBJ2-2 NA TRBD1 TRBV5-1 TGCGCCAGCAGCTTGGGGGACAGAAAGAACACCGGGGAGCTGTTTTTT CASSLGDRKNTGELFF
TRBJ2-2 once NA TRBV15 TGTGCCACCAGCAGAGTAATCGGGAAAACCGGGGAGCTGTTTTTT CATSRVIGKTGELFF
TRBJ2-4 NA NA TRBV6-1 TGTGCCAGCAGCAGGACAGACCAAGGGAACATTCAGTACTTC CASSRTDQGNIQYF
TRBJ2-1 NA TRBD2 TRBV6-6 TGTGCCAGCAGCGCCGGACTAGCGCCGACGAATGAGCAGTTCTTC CASSAGLAPTNEQFF
TRBJ2-3 once TRBD2 TRBV7-2 TGTGCCAGCAGCTTAGGGCTAGCGGGAGATACGCAGTATTTT CASSLGLAGDTQYF
TRBJ2-2 NA NA TRBV5-1 TGCGCCAGCAGCCTGGGGTCCTCGAACACCGGGGAGCTGTTTTTT CASSLGSSNTGELFF
TRBJ2-7 NA NA TRBV7-9 TGTGCCAGCAGCAGTTCAGGGCGGGAGCAGTACTTC CASSSSGREQYF
TRBJ1-1 few NA TRBV18 TGTGCCAGCTCACCTGTAGACACTTTGAACACTGAAGCTTTCTTT CASSPVDTLNTEAFF
TRBJ2-7 NA NA TRBV11-3 TGTGCCAGCAGCCCCGACAGCTACGAGCAGTACTTC CASSPDSYEQYF
TRBJ2-1 NA NA TRBV4-2 TGTGCCAGCAGCCAAGGAGGAGATTTTAGTTCTGGTGAGCAGTTCTTC CASSQGGDFSSGEQFF
TRBJ2-1 NA NA TRBV5-1 TGCGCCAGCAGCCTGGAGGCGGACAGCCTTGAGCAGTTCTTC CASSLEADSLEQFF
TRBJ1-3 NA TRBD1 TRBV7-9 TGTGCCAGCAGCTCCGGGACAGGGGGCCCCATCCCTGGAAACACCATATATTTT CASSSGTGGPIPGNTIYF
TRBJ2-7 NA TRBD2 TRBV6-6 TGTGCCAGCAGAACGGGACTAAGGGTTGGCGAGCAGTACTTC CASRTGLRVGEQYF
TRBJ1-1 NA TRBD1 TRBV14 TGTGCCAGCAGCCGCGACAGGGTATTGACTGAAGCTTTCTTT CASSRDRVLTEAFF
TRBJ1-1 NA NA TRBV5-4 TGTGCCAGCAGCGGCGGGACCGGAGGGTTCACTGAAGCTTTCTTT CASSGGTGGFTEAFF
TRBJ2-3 NA TRBD2 TRBV2 TGTGCCAGCGTAAAGCGGGAGGGCCTTGGAGCACCAGATACGCAGTATTTT CASVKREGLGAPDTQYF
TRBJ2-7 NA NA TRBV2 TGTGCCAGCAGATCGCTAGCCCCAGTGTACGAGCAGTACTTC CASRSLAPVYEQYF
TRBJ2-1 NA NA TRBV28 TGTGCCAGCAGTTTATTGGGTCAGGGAGCCTACAATGAGCAGTTCTTC CASSLLGQGAYNEQFF
TRBJ2-1 NA TRBD2 TRBV7-3 TGTGCCAGCAGCGAGGGACTAGCGGGGTACAATGAGCAGTTCTTC CASSEGLAGYNEQFF
TRBJ2-1 NA TRBD2 TRBV7-3 TGTGCCAGCAGCTTCGGCGGGGGGGACTACAATGAGCAGTTCTTC CASSFGGGDYNEQFF
TRBJ2-5 NA TRBD2 TRBV28 TGTGCCAGCAGTTCCAAAGCGGGAGGTCGGGAAGAGACCCAGTACTTC CASSSKAGGREETQYF
TRBJ2-7 NA NA TRBV19 TGTGCCAGTAGTATGGGGGGGCCCTACGAGCAGTACTTC CASSMGGPYEQYF
TRBJ1-6 NA NA TRBV6-5 TGTGCCAGCAGCGGGGGGGACTATAATTCACCCCTCCACTTT CASSGGDYNSPLHF
TRBJ2-3 few TRBD2 TRBV4-1 TGCGCCAGCAGCCAAGGCCCGCGTACTAGCGGGAGCACAGATACGCAGTATTTT CASSQGPRTSGSTDTQYF
TRBJ2-7 NA TRBD2 TRBV5-1 TGCGCCAGCAGCTTGGCCGTATTTCGGGGGGGTTCCACCTACGAGCAGTACTTC CASSLAVFRGGSTYEQYF
TRBJ2-2 NA NA TRBV19 TGTGCCAGTAGTATAGATAGACGAACCGGGGAGCTGTTTTTT CASSIDRRTGELFF
TRBJ2-7 NA TRBD1 TRBV6-5 TGTGCCAGCAGCCCCGTTCCGGGACAGATCTACGAGCAGTACTTC CASSPVPGQIYEQYF
TRBJ1-2 few TRBD1 TRBV5-1 TGCGCCAGCAGCTTGACCTTGGACAGGGTTAACTATGGCTACACCTTC CASSLTLDRVNYGYTF